This TCR beta chain was recorded in a study of regulatory T cells in long-lasting Graves disease (dated by TCRdb to the early 2020s). Broadly, across the study: In the newly diagnosed Graves' disease group, patients had been taking antithyroid drugs for less than 3 months. Patients with persistent Graves' disease were compared with patients with newly diagnosed Graves' disease using TCR sequencing and RNA sequencing of peripheral blood. The study was conducted in China and was registered as a clinical trial. TCR sequencing covered approximately 13 persistent and roughly 20 newly diagnosed Graves' disease patients, about 35 samples in total. The investigation overall reported the following: The small sample size was acknowledged by the authors as a limitation that may reduce accuracy. Only the TCR beta chain was sequenced and analyzed. Patients with persistent disease shared more public clonotypes (around 2,700) than newly diagnosed patients did (around 930). Persistent disease showed preferential use of TRBV28, TRBJ1-2 and TRBJ2-5, whereas newly diagnosed disease favored TRBV20-1 and TRBJ2-1. Because the primary lesion, thyroid tissue, could not be accessed, the study looked at peripheral blood alone. Compared with newly diagnosed patients, patients with persistent Graves' disease had lower TCR Shannon entropy and fewer highly expanded clones, which suggests clonal expansion.

Concerning this clonotype: Its antigen is not yet known. Relative to the germline gene, one junction end is altered; a read error may explain this.

The CDR3 measures 15 amino acids from cysteine to phenylalanine. The only DNA kept is the CDR3, 45 bases in frame from the first base. CDR1 is given as LNHDA and CDR2 as SQIVND, both from the germline V gene (reference sequence). The method was multiplex PCR. The listed sequencing device is Illumina HiSeq 4000. To build TCR beta libraries, CDR3 regions were amplified by Arm-PCR using iRepertoire HTBI primers. Before sequencing, the PCR products underwent gel purification. Per the original workflow: Gene usage analysis of CDR3 amino acid clonotypes used the 62 TRBV and 14 TRBJ segments found across samples. COPE and FqMerger were used to merge the filtered high-quality paired reads into contigs. BLAST was used to align contigs to IMGT TRBV, TRBD and TRBJ reference genes, and CDR3 was defined according to IMGT. Any clonotype with a frequency above 0.1% was counted as a highly expanded clone. Shannon entropy served as the measure of repertoire diversity, while the Gini coefficient captured V-J evenness. Public clonotypes were defined as clonotypes shared by more than one individual. TCRdb ran its own pipeline on the public reads, namely fastp trimming at Q25 and MiXCR clone calling, and kept in-frame beta chains. Records with the same CDR3 protein are collapsed into one entry carrying the most frequent genes and DNA. TCRdb, not the authors, supplied the V and J calls. A total of approximately 390,000 distinct CDR3 sequences appear in this sample, around 15% of them only once. Roughly a fifth of the sample comes from the top ten.

The time point label, as the study defines it: newly diagnosed GD, antithyroid drugs for less than 3 months. For both TCR sequencing and RNA sequencing, RNA was extracted from PBMCs in TRIzol. The diagnosis of Graves' disease followed American Thyroid Association guidelines. The patients came from an endocrinology department in Xi'an, China. Each patient gave around 9.2 milliliters of peripheral blood, collected in an EDTA anticoagulant tube. Ficoll Paque Plus density gradient separation was used to isolate PBMCs, and no additional T cell sorting was done. RNA quality was checked with an Agilent 2100 Bioanalyzer and agarose gel, and concentration with a NanoDrop 2000. The sample was also linked to a second study, of T cells in Graves' hyperthyroidism and ophthalmopathy. The second study also describes: Stable Graves' hyperthyroidism was defined as no progression to ophthalmopathy during 18 months of follow-up. Hyperthyroidism patients were newly diagnosed, had a disease duration of under 2 months, and were aged 18 to 65 years. The study excluded patients with uncontrolled infections, other autoimmune diseases, pregnancy or lactation. Diagnoses were based on clinical symptoms, serum thyroxine and TRAb, thyroid ultrasound and orbital computed tomography. The TCR CDR3 was subjected to a first round of RT-PCR using the HTBI primer set and the Qiagen OneStep RT-PCR kit. Blood samples also contained most of the expanded thyroid clonotypes (frequency above 0.001), which suggests that blood repertoires may reflect thyroid immune responses. In cross-validation, a model built on a 13 V-J signature told ophthalmopathy apart from stable hyperthyroidism with approximately 90% sensitivity and around 81% specificity, and in testing the same model reached 80%/75%. During validation, the model predicted progression to ophthalmopathy a median of approximately six months ahead of onset, with 60% to 71% sensitivity and 72.22% specificity. TCR V-J signatures able to tell the groups apart were searched for in a discovery cohort of some 100 patients, of whom 43 had Graves' ophthalmopathy and roughly 59 had stable Graves' hyperthyroidism. Prospective prediction of ophthalmopathy was tested in an independent validation cohort of 18 to 20 hyperthyroidism patients and some 17 patients who later progressed to ophthalmopathy. The approximately 100 discovery patients were randomly divided into training and test sets at a 7:3 ratio. Thyroid tissue and blood T-cell repertoires from roughly six Graves' hyperthyroidism patients were also compared in the study. Once sampling was done, hyperthyroidism patients were given methimazole at a starting dose of 30 mg daily, whereas ophthalmopathy patients were given high-dose intravenous methylprednisolone. The libraries were constructed in a second round of multiplex PCR and then size-selected and purified. Sequencing of the libraries was done on an Illumina HiSeq2000 using paired-end 100 bp reads. SOAPnuke was used to process the raw data, with reads discarded if the reads contained adapters or uncalled bases, had a mean Phred below 15, or lacked an exact constant-primer or identifier match. COPE v1.2.5 was used to merge high-quality paired reads, and clonotypes were defined as unique nucleotide sequences. MiTCR v1.1 was used to align the clonotypes against IMGT TRBV, TRBD and TRBJ reference segments. Only V-J combinations with frequency above 0.0001, covering 98% to 99.2% of repertoires, were analysed. A TCS score was defined as the ratio of F50 (clonal expansion) to E x V (chaos), with BLOSUM62-based TCRdist applied between CDR3 peptides within each V-J. Welch's t-statistics and random forest reduced around 520 V-J features to some 14, which were used in a naive Bayes classifier (R e1071). Sample size was not statistically predetermined, and blinding of investigators to group allocation was not performed. The paper reports TCR Vbeta CDR3 sequencing of roughly 140 peripheral blood samples: approximately 43 ophthalmopathy, under 85 hyperthyroidism and approximately 17 progressor patients.

This TCR derives from a woman aged 18-30 years with Graves disease. Donor details come from another sample of the same person, matched by shared clones. This sample comprised peripheral blood mononuclear cells (PBMCs), obtained at new diagnosis, from a patient treated with antithyroid drugs. The chain joins TRBV19 to TRBJ1-1; perhaps TRBD1 is the D gene, with 5 bases matching. The CDR3 loop reads CASSKVLGVNTEASF. The nucleotide sequence reads as follows: TGTGCCAGTAGTAAGGTACTGGGGGTGAACACTGAAGCTTCCTTT.